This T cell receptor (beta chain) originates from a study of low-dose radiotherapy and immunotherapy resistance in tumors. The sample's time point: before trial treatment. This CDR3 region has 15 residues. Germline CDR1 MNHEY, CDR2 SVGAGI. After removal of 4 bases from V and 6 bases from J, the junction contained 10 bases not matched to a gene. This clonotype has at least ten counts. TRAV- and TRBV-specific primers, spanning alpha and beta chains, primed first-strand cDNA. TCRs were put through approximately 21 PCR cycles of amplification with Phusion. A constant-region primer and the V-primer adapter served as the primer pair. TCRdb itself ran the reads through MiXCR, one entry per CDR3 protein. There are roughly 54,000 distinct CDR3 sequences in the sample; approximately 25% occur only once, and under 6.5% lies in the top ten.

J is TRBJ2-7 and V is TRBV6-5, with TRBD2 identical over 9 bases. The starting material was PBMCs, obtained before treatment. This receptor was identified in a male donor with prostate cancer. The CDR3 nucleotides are TGTGCCAGCAGTTCGGCCCGTAGCGGGGGAACCGAGCAGTACTTC. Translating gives CASSSARSGGTEQYF.